This is a list of T cell receptor beta chains from one sample in a study of CD8+ T cells in alopecia areata. Clones were sequenced by immunoSEQ multiplex PCR, and TCRdb holds only the in-frame ones, with some missing. Here the sample spans 85,000 to 110,000 clones, roughly 53% being singletons. The sequenced sample consisted of CD4+ T cells sorted from blood. The receptor source for this set is a human donor in good health. CDR3s include the opening cysteine and the closing phenylalanine or tryptophan. The order of the fields is clone size, D gene, V gene, J gene, CDR3 protein, CDR3 DNA. D genes are given only for firm matches. Size values are once, few and many counts, or a class for expanded clones, and some rows have none.

.	.	TRBV6-5	TRBJ1-5	CASSYSTRGQPQHF	TGTGCCAGCAGTTACTCAACCCGGGGACAGCCCCAGCATTTT
.	TRBD2	TRBV15	TRBJ2-3	CATGLGGDTQYF	TGTGCCACCGGACTGGGGGGGGATACGCAGTATTTT
.	.	TRBV18	TRBJ2-1	CASSPRAGQYNEQFF	TGTGCCAGCTCACCAAGGGCGGGGCAATACAATGAGCAGTTCTTC
.	TRBD1	TRBV6-6	TRBJ2-5	CASSILDRVGETQYF	TGTGCCAGCAGTATATTAGACAGGGTGGGCGAGACCCAGTACTTC
.	.	TRBV29-1	TRBJ2-5	CSVPEPANQETQYF	TGCAGCGTACCGGAGCCCGCGAACCAAGAGACCCAGTACTTC
.	TRBD2	TRBV7-2	TRBJ2-3	CASSPRLAGDTQYF	TGTGCCAGCAGCCCTAGACTAGCGGGCGACACGCAGTATTTT
.	.	TRBV7-2	TRBJ2-5	CASSPRGTQETQYF	TGTGCCAGCAGCCCCCGTGGCACCCAAGAGACCCAGTACTTC
many	.	TRBV5-6	TRBJ1-2	CASSWAGQPSGGYTF	TGTGCCAGCAGCTGGGCCGGACAGCCCTCGGGGGGCTACACCTTC
.	.	TRBV5-6	TRBJ1-2	CASSPLRQDYGYTF	TGTGCCAGCAGCCCGTTGAGGCAGGACTATGGCTACACCTTC
.	.	TRBV7-2	TRBJ1-5	CASSLGRNQPQHF	TGTGCCAGCAGCTTGGGGCGCAATCAGCCCCAGCATTTT
.	TRBD1	TRBV6-6	TRBJ1-2	CASSRDRDYGYTF	TGTGCCAGCAGCCGGGACAGGGATTATGGCTACACCTTC
few	.	TRBV7-2	TRBJ2-7	CASSLDLGEQYF	TGTGCCAGCAGCTTGGACCTGGGGGAGCAGTACTTC
.	.	TRBV27	TRBJ1-5	CASSLFWGGSNQPQHF	TGTGCCAGCAGTTTATTTTGGGGAGGGAGCAATCAGCCCCAGCATTTT
.	.	TRBV5-1	TRBJ2-6	CASSFQGSFGGANVLTF	TGCGCCAGCAGCTTCCAGGGCTCCTTTGGTGGGGCCAACGTCCTGACTTTC
once	TRBD2	TRBV9	TRBJ2-2	CASSGSGGANTGELFF	TGTGCCAGCAGCGGTAGCGGGGGCGCGAACACCGGGGAGCTGTTTTTT
.	TRBD1	TRBV30	TRBJ2-3	CAWSAGTGNTDTQYF	TGTGCCTGGAGTGCCGGGACAGGAAACACAGATACGCAGTATTTT
.	.	TRBV25-1	TRBJ1-1	CASSGGDLNTEAFF	TGTGCCAGCAGTGGGGGGGACTTGAACACTGAAGCTTTCTTT
.	.	TRBV7-2	TRBJ2-3	CASSRVGGPASTDTQYF	TGTGCCAGCAGCCGGGTGGGGGGGCCCGCTAGCACAGATACGCAGTATTTT
.	.	TRBV18	TRBJ1-2	CASSPVRAGNFYGYTF	TGTGCCAGCTCACCAGTCCGGGCAGGGAATTTCTATGGCTACACCTTC
.	TRBD2	TRBV15	TRBJ2-1	CATSKGLAVRYNEQFF	TGTGCCACCAGCAAAGGACTAGCGGTTAGGTACAATGAGCAGTTCTTC
.	.	TRBV25-1	TRBJ2-3	CASTIRKGSTDTQYF	TGTGCCAGCACCATCCGGAAGGGCTCCACAGATACGCAGTATTTT
.	.	TRBV15	TRBJ2-4	CATSRATGTSIQYF	TGTGCCACCAGCAGAGCCACAGGGACGAGCATTCAGTACTTC
few	.	TRBV5-4	TRBJ1-6	CASSLWQGSSPLHF	TGTGCCAGCAGCTTGTGGCAGGGTAGCTCACCCCTCCACTTT
once	.	TRBV21-1	TRBJ2-5	CASSRRGPYQETQYF	TGTGCCAGCAGCAGGAGGGGTCCGTACCAAGAGACCCAGTACTTC
.	TRBD1	TRBV7-8	TRBJ2-7	CASSLRDWDRVSEQYF	TGTGCCAGCAGCTTACGGGACTGGGACAGGGTTAGCGAGCAGTACTTC
few	TRBD1	TRBV7-9	TRBJ1-2	CASSLAHGTGWNYGYTF	TGTGCCAGCAGCTTAGCGCATGGGACAGGGTGGAACTATGGCTACACCTTC
.	TRBD2	TRBV5-1	TRBJ2-3	CASSLGDYRSTDTQYF	TGCGCCAGCAGCCTGGGGGACTACCGAAGCACAGATACGCAGTATTTT
once	.	TRBV7-2	TRBJ1-1	CASSLKPLATEAFF	TGTGCCAGCAGCTTAAAGCCCCTCGCGACTGAAGCTTTCTTT
.	.	TRBV6-6	TRBJ2-1	CASSYYGQNNEQFF	TGTGCCAGCAGTTACTACGGACAGAACAATGAGCAGTTCTTC
.	.	TRBV7-9	TRBJ1-4	CASSLGTSNEKLFF	TGTGCCAGCAGCTTGGGCACTTCTAATGAAAAACTGTTTTTT
few	TRBD1	TRBV6-5	TRBJ1-2	CASSAQGAGYGYTF	TGTGCCAGCAGTGCCCAGGGGGCGGGCTATGGCTACACCTTC
.	.	TRBV5-1	TRBJ2-7	CASSTGLQGLRQYF	TGCGCCAGCAGCACAGGGCTTCAGGGTCTGCGGCAGTACTTC
few	.	TRBV19	TRBJ1-2	CASRLGRSGGYTF	TGTGCCAGTCGCCTAGGCAGGTCAGGAGGCTACACCTTC
few	.	TRBV11-2	TRBJ1-4	CASSLRTDGWEKLFF	TGTGCCAGCAGCCTCCGGACAGATGGATGGGAAAAACTGTTTTTT
.	.	TRBV5-1	TRBJ2-7	CASSLSRGNEQYF	TGCGCCAGCAGCTTATCGCGGGGAAACGAGCAGTACTTC
.	TRBD1	TRBV30	TRBJ1-1	CAWSVSDRLTEAFF	TGTGCCTGGAGTGTATCGGACAGGCTCACTGAAGCTTTCTTT
many	.	TRBV4-1	TRBJ1-2	CASSPAGANYGYTF	TGCGCCAGCAGCCCCGCCGGGGCTAACTATGGCTACACCTTC
.	TRBD1	TRBV7-8	TRBJ1-6	CASSLVWDRGGSPLHF	TGTGCCAGCAGCTTAGTATGGGACAGGGGCGGATCACCCCTCCACTTT